This entry features one TCR beta chain sequence. This entry comes from a study of cytomegalovirus exposure and HLA in healthy donors. With 60 Vbeta and 13 Jbeta primers, the PCR was carried out. Profiling relied on immunoSEQ multiplex PCR, and the TCRdb table lists in-frame clones only, not all of them. The data show around 220,000 clones, about 77% seen once. CDR3 length: 15 residues. Germline V lookup: CDR1 SGHTA, CDR2 FQGNSA. The trim removed 5 bases at V and 6 bases at J, leaving 9 bases unmatched. This sequence was found in a woman in her 30s in good health and CMV-seronegative. Sequencing was done on a sample of PBMCs. This chain connects TRBV7-2 to TRBJ1-2, with TRBD1 identical over 10 bases. CDR3 protein: CASSTRTGGDDGYTF. The DNA for the CDR3 is TGTGCCAGCAGCACCCGGACAGGGGGAGATGATGGCTACACCTTC.